The entry below gives a single T cell receptor beta chain sequence along with its context. The CDR3 runs to 16 residues. The germline gives CDR1 MNHEY, CDR2 SMNVEV (reference sequence). V lost 6 bases and J lost 1; bases outside the gene matches: 11. The sample originates from a study of blood T cell repertoires in COVID-19. Across the whole study: Samples representing acute and convalescent COVID-19 were sourced from the United States, Italy and Spain. The analysed material was cDNA or gDNA that came from T cells, B-cell-depleted T cells, or PBMCs.

In Seattle, patients joined the study during active infection and were tracked longitudinally. Clones were sequenced by immunoSEQ multiplex PCR, and TCRdb holds only the in-frame ones, with some missing. The table records about 350,000 clones, about 92% of them present only once. The specimen was peripheral blood. The V call is TRBV27, the J call TRBJ2-7; 8 bases map to TRBD1. This TCR came from a woman aged 60-75 years with COVID-19, enrolled during active disease. CDR3 DNA sequence: TGTGCCAGCAGGAAGACCGCAGGGGGCCATTCCTACGAGCAGTACTTC. Its translation is CASRKTAGGHSYEQYF.